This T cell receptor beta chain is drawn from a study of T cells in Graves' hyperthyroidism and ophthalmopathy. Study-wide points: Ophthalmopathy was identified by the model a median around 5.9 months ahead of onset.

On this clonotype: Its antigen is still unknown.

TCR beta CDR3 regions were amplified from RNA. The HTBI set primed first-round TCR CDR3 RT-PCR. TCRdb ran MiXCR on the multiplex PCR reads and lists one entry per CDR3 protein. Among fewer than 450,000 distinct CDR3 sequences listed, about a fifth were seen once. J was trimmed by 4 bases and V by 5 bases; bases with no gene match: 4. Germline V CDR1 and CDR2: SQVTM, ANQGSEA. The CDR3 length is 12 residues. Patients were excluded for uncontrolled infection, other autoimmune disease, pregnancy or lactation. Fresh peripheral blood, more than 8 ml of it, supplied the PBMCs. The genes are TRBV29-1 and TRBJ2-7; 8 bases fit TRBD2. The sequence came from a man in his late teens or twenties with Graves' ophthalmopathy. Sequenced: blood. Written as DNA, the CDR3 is TGCAGCGTTAGCGGGAGCCCTTACGAGCAGTACTTC. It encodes CSVSGSPYEQYF.